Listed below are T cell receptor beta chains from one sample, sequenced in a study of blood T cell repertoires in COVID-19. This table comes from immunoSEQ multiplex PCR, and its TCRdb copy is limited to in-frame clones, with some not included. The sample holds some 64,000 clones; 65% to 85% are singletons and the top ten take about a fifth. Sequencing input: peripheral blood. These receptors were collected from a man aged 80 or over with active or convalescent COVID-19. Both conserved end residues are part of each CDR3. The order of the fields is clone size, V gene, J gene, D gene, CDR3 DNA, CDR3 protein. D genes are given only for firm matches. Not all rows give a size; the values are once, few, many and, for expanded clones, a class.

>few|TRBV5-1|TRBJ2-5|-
TGCGCCAGCAGCTTCTTAACCATACAGGAGGGGACCCAGTACTTC
CASSFLTIQEGTQYF
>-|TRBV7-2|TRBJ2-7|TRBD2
TGTGCCAGCAGCTTTGGTCTAGCGGGAACCTACGAGCAGTACTTC
CASSFGLAGTYEQYF
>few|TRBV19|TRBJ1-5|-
TGTGCCAGTAGCCTCACGAGGCAGCCCCAGCATTTT
CASSLTRQPQHF
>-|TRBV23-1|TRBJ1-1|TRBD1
TGCGCCAGCAGCCTACTACAGGGGAGGAGGATTAACACTGAAGCTTTCTTT
CASSLLQGRRINTEAFF
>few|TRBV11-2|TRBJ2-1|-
TGTGCCAGCAGCTTATTGCCCAGGGACAATGAGCAGTTCTTC
CASSLLPRDNEQFF
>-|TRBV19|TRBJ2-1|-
TGTGCCAGTCATTCCGGGACAAACTACAATGAGCAGTTCTTC
CASHSGTNYNEQFF
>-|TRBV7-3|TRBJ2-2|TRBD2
TGTGCCAGCAGCTTCGCGGGGGTAAACACCGGGGAGCTGTTTTTT
CASSFAGVNTGELFF
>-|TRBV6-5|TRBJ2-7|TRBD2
TGTGCCAGCACCGGGGGACTAGCGGGTGCGCGGGGGCAGTACTTC
CASTGGLAGARGQYF
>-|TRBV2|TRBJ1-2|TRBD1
TGTGCCAGCAGGGAACAGGGGATGAATAGCTACACCTTC
CASREQGMNSYTF
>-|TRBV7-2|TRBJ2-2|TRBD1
TGTGCCAGCAGCACTTGGACAGGCACCGGGGAGCTGTTTTTT
CASSTWTGTGELFF
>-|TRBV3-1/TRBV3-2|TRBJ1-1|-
TGTGCCAGCAGCCAATTCGGGGTGACTGAAGCTTTCTTT
CASSQFGVTEAFF
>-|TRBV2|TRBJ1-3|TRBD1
TGTGCCAGCCCTCCGAGGACAGGCGCCTCTGGAAACACCATATATTTT
CASPPRTGASGNTIYF
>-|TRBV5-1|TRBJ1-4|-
TGCGCCAGCAAACCGACAGATGGGGATGAAAAACTGTTTTTT
CASKPTDGDEKLFF
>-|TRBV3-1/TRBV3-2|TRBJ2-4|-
TGTGCCAGCAGCCCGGACTATTTTGGGAAAAACATTCAGTACTTC
CASSPDYFGKNIQYF
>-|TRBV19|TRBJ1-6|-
TGTGCCAGTAGTACGGGGTCCCGCTCTAATTCACCCCTCCACTTT
CASSTGSRSNSPLHF
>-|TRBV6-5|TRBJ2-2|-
TGTGCCAGCCGACTGAGAGGCTCGAACACCGGGGAGCTGTTTTTT
CASRLRGSNTGELFF
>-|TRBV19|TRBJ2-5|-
TGTGCCAGTACCACCGACAGTTCCCGGACCCAGTACTTC
CASTTDSSRTQYF
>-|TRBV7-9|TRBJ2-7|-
TGTGCCAGCAGCTTAATCGGTTACGAGCAGTACTTC
CASSLIGYEQYF
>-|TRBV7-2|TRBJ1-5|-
TGTGCCAGCGGGGCAGGAGAGGTTCAGCCCCAGCATTTT
CASGAGEVQPQHF
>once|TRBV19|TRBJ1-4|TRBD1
TGTGCCAGTAGTATCGGGGACAGGGGCCAAGGTGAAAAACTGTTTTTT
CASSIGDRGQGEKLFF
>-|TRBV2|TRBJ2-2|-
TGTGCCAGCACCCCACAGGTATTCCCCGGGGAGCTGTTTTTT
CASTPQVFPGELFF
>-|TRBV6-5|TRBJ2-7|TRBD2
TGTGCCAGCCGATTCCGGGACTATTCCTACGAGCAGTACTTC
CASRFRDYSYEQYF
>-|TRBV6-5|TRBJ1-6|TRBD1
TGTGCCAGCAGTTACGACAGGGGAGGGTTTTCACCCCTCCACTTT
CASSYDRGGFSPLHF
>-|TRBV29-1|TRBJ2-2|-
TGCAGCGTTGAGGCGGGACCCGACACCGGGGAGCTGTTTTTT
CSVEAGPDTGELFF
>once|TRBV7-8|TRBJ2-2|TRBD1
TGTGCCAGCAGCTTCCGGGACAGGGGGCCCACCGGGGAGCTGTTTTTT
CASSFRDRGPTGELFF
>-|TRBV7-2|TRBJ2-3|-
TGTGCCAGCAGCGCCCCCAGTCAGGCAGATACGCAGTATTTT
CASSAPSQADTQYF
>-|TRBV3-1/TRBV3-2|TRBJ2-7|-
TGTGCCAGCAGCCAAGGCCCCGGTGGGAGGTACGAGCAGTACTTC
CASSQGPGGRYEQYF